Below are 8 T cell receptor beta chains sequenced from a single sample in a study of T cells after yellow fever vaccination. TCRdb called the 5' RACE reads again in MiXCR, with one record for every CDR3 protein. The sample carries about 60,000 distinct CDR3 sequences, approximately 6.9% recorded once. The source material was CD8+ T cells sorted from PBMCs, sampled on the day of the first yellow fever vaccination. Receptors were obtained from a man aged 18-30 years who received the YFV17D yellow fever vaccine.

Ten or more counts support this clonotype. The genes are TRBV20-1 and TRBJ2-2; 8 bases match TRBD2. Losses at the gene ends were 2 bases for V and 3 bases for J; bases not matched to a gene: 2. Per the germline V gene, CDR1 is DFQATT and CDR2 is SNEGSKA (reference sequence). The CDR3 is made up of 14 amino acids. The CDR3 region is CSARSSGDTGELFF. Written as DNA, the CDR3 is TGCAGTGCTAGAAGTAGCGGGGACACCGGGGAGCTGTTTTTT.

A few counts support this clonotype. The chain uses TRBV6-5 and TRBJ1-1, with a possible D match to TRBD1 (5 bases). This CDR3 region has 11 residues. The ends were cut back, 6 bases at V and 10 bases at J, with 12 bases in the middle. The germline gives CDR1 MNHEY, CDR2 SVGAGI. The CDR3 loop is CASRSDQGAFF. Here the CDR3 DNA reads TGTGCCAGCAGGAGCGATCAGGGAGCTTTCTTT.

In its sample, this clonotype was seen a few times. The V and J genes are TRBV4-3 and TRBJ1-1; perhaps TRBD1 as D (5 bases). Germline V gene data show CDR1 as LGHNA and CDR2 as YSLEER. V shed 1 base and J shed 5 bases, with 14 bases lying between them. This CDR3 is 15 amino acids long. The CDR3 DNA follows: TGCGCCAGCAGCCAAGGGGGGAGGGGATGGACTGAAGCTTTCTTT. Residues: CASSQGGRGWTEAFF.

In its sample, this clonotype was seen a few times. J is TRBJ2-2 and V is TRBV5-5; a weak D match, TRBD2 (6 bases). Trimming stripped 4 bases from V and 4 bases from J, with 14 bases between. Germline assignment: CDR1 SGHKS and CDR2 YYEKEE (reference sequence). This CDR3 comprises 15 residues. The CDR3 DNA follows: TGTGCCAGCAGCCTAATGGAGGGGAGCACCGGGGAGCTGTTTTTT. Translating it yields CASSLMEGSTGELFF.

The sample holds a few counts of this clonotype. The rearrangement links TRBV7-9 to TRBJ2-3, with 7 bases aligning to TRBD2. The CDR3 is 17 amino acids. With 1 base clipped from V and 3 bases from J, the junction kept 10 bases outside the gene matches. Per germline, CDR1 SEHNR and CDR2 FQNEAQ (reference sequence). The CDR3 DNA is TGTGCCAGCAGCTTAGTGGTCTCGAGCGGGGTAACAGATACGCAGTATTTT. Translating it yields CASSLVVSSGVTDTQYF.

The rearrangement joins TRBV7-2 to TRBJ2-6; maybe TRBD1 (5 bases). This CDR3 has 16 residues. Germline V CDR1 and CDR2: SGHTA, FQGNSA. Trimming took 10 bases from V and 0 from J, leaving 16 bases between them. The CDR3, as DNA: TGTGCCACCTCGGACATGACCTACTCTGGGGCCAACGTCCTGACTTTC. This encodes CATSDMTYSGANVLTF. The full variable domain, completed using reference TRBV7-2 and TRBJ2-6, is GAGVSQSPSNKVTEKGKDVELRCDPISGHTALYWYRQSLGQGLEFLIYFQGNSAPDKSGLPSDRFSAERTGGSVSTLTIQRTQQEDSAVYLCATSDMTYSGANVLTFGAGSRLTVL.

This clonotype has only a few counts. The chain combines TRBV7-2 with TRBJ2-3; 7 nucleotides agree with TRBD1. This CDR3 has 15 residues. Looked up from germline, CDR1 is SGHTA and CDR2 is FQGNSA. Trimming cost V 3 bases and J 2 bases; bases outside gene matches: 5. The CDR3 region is CASSFYRGYTDTQYF. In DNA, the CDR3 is TGTGCCAGCAGCTTCTACAGGGGATACACAGATACGCAGTATTTT.

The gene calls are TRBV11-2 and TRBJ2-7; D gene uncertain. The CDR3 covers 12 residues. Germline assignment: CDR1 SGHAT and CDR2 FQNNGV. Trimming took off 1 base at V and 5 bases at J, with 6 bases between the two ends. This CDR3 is CASSLVGDEQYF. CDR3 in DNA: TGTGCCAGCAGCTTAGTTGGGGACGAGCAGTACTTC. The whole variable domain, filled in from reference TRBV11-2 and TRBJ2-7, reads EAGVAQSPRYKIIEKRQSVAFWCNPISGHATLYWYQQILGQGPKLLIQFQNNGVVDDSQLPKDRFSAERLKGVDSTLKIQPAKLEDSAVYLCASSLVGDEQYFGPGTRLTVT.